This T cell receptor beta chain was sequenced for a study of beta chain features in type 1 diabetes. Turning to the study itself: Analysis included more than 90 million sorted cells drawn from all samples. Points from the study as a whole: For Type 1 diabetes patients, all four CD4+ subsets carried TCRB CDR3s that were moderately but significantly shorter.

Details on this clone: Its antigen is unknown.

V shed 6 bases and J 11 bases; nucleotides not matched to a gene: 6. The CDR3 is made up of 13 amino acids. Per germline, CDR1 MNHEY and CDR2 SVGAGI. CD45RO/CCR7/CD25/CD127/CD95/CD27 staining was used to isolate CD4+ naive, central memory, regulatory and stem cell-like memory cells by sorting. All of the isolated RNA was reverse transcribed, so expressed TCRB transcripts were sequenced. Here immunoSEQ multiplex PCR was the method, and the copy in TCRdb shows in-frame clones only, minus some. The sample lists about 41,000 clones; approximately 61% were seen once. The chain recombines TRBV6-5 with TRBJ1-6; 8 bases agree with TRBD1. This clonotype was sampled from a man under 40 with type 1 diabetes. Some clones in this sample may be carry-over from other donors' samples. Sequencing used Tregs from blood. CDR3 loop: CASRRQGKTPLHF. The CDR3 bases are TGTGCCAGCAGACGACAGGGGAAGACACCCCTCCACTTT.